The T cell receptor beta chain under discussion was sequenced for a study of glioma-infiltrating T cells after dendritic cell vaccination. Only patients with spare fresh-frozen tumor and over two years of follow-up were included. Isocitrate dehydrogenase mutation was absent in all glioblastoma patients. Before vaccination, two weeks after the third vaccination, and at progression, PBMC were collected. Profiled with immunoSEQ multiplex PCR; TCRdb holds only in-frame clones, not every one. This table has tens of thousands of clones, almost 85% appearing once. V dropped 3 bases and J dropped 4; count of bases not matched to a gene: 5. In germline, CDR1 is SGHTA, CDR2 FQGNSA. This CDR3 spans 14 amino acids.

The TCR sequence derives from a human donor with glioblastoma. The chain recombines TRBV7-2 with TRBJ2-5, with 7 bases identical to TRBD2. Sequencing used blood, obtained before dendritic cell vaccination. CDR3: CASSFEGRGETQYF. For the CDR3, the DNA is TGTGCCAGCAGCTTTGAAGGGAGGGGAGAGACCCAGTACTTC.